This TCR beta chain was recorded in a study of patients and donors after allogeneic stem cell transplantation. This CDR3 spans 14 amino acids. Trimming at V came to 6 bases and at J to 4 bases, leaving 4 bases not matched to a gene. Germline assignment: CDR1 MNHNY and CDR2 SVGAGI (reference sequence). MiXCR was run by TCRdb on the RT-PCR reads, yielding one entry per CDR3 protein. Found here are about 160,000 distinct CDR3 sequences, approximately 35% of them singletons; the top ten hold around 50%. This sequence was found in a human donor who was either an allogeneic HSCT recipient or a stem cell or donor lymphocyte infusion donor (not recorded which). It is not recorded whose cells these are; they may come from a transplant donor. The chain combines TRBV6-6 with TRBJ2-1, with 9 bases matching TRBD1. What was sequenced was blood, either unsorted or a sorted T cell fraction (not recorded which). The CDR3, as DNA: TGTGCCAGCAGCTGGACAGGGGATTACAATGAGCAGTTCTTC. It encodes CASSWTGDYNEQFF.